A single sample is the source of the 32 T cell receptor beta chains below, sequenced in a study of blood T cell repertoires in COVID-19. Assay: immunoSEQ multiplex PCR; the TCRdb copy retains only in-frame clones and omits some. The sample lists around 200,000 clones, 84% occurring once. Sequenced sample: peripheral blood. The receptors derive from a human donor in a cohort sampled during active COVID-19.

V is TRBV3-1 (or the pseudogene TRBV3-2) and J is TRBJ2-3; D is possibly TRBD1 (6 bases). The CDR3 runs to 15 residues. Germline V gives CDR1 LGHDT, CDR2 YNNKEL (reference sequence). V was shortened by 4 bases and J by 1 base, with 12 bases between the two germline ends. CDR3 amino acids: CASSPDRIRTDTQYF. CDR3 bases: TGTGCCAGCAGCCCCGACAGGATACGCACAGATACGCAGTATTTT.

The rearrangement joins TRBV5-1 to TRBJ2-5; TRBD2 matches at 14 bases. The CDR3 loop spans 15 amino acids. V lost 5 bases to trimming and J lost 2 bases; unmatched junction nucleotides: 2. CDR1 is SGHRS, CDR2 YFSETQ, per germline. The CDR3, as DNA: TGCGCCAGCAGTCGACTAGCGGGGGGGCAAGAGACCCAGTACTTC. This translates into CASSRLAGGQETQYF.

CDR3 loop: CASRQDFSGNQPQHF. CDR3 nucleotides: TGTGCCAGCCGACAGGACTTCTCGGGCAATCAGCCCCAGCATTTT. V usage is TRBV6-5 and J usage is TRBJ1-5, with a weak D call TRBD1 (6 bases). The CDR3 runs 15 residues. Germline V lookup: CDR1 MNHEY, CDR2 SVGAGI. The ends were cut back, 8 bases at V and 2 bases at J, with 16 bases in the middle.

The chain's CDR3 is CASSLSGRGNYEQYF. CDR3 DNA: TGCGCCAGCAGCTTGTCGGGTCGGGGGAACTACGAGCAGTACTTC. The chain uses TRBV5-1 and TRBJ2-7; D might be TRBD2 (6 bases). Trimming removed 1 base from V and 3 bases from J, with 14 bases in between. The V gene's germline CDR1 is SGHRS and CDR2 YFSETQ. This CDR3 comprises 15 residues.

The CDR3 loop reads CASTDRDSPEPRPYTGGYTF. CDR3 bases: TGCGCCAGCACCGATCGGGACAGCCCTGAACCGCGACCGTACACTGGCGGCTACACCTTC. The chain combines TRBV23-1 with TRBJ1-2; 7 nucleotides align to TRBD1. TRBV23-1 belongs to the ORF category, with a function that is uncertain. The CDR3 is 20 residues long. Trimming cost V 7 bases and J 8 bases; bases outside gene matches: 31.

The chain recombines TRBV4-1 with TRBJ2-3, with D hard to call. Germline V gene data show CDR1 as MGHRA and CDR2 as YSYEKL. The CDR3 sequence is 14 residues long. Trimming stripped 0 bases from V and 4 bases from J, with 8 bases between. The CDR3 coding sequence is TGCGCCAGCAGCCAAGATCAGAACGCAGATACGCAGTATTTT. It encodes CASSQDQNADTQYF.

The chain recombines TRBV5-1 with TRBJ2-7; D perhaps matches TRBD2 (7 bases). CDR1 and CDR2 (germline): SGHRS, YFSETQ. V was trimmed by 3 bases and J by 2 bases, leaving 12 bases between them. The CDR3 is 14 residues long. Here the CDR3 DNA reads TGCGCCAGCAGCTGGGGGGGCCCCACCTACGAGCAGTACTTC. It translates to CASSWGGPTYEQYF.

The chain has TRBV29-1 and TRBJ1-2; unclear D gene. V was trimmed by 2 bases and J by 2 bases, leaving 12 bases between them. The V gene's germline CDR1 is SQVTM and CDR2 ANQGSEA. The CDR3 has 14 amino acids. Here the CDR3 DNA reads TGCAGCGTTGAATCCCCCCGCAGGAACTATGGCTACACCTTC. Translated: CSVESPRRNYGYTF.

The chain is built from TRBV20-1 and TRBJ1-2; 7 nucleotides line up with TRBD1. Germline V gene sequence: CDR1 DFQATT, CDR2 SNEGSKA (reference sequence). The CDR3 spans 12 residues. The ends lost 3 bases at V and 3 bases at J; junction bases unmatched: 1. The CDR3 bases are TGCAGTGCTAGTGACAGGGACTATGGCTACACCTTC. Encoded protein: CSASDRDYGYTF.

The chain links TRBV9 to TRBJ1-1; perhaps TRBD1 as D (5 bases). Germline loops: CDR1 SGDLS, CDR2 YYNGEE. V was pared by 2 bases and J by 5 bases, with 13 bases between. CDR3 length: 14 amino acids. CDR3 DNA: TGTGCCAGCAGCGTTGAAGGGGCTGGGACTGAAGCTTTCTTT. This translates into CASSVEGAGTEAFF.

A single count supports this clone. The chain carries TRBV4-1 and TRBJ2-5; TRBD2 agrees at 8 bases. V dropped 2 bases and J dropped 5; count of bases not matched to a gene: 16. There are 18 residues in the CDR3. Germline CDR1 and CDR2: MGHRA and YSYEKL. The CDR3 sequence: CASSQRTIRTSLGETQYF. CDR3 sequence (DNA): TGCGCCAGCAGCCAACGTACGATTCGGACTAGCCTGGGTGAGACCCAGTACTTC.

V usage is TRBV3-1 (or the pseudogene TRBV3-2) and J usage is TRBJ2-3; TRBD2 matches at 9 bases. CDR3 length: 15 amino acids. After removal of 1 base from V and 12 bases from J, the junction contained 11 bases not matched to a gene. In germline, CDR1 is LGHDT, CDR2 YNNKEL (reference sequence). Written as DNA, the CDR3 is TGTGCCAGCAGCCAAGGGGCCGGAGCGGGGGGCTCTCAGTATTTT. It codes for CASSQGAGAGGSQYF.

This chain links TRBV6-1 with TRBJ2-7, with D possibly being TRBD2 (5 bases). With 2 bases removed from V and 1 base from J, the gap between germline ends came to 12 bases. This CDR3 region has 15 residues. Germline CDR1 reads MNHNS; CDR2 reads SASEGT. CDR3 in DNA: TGTGCCAGCAGTGAACCATCAGAGGGTTCCTACGAGCAGTACTTC. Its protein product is CASSEPSEGSYEQYF.

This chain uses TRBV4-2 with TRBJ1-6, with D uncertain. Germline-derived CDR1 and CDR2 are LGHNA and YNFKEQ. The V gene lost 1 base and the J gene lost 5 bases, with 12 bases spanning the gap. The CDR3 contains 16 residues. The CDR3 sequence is CASSQGVQINNSPLHF. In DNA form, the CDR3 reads TGTGCCAGCAGCCAAGGGGTACAGATTAATAATTCACCCCTCCACTTT.

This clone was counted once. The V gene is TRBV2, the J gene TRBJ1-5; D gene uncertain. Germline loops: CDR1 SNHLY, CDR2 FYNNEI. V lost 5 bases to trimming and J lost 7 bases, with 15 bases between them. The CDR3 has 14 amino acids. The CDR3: CASSFGTGRQPQHF. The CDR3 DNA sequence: TGTGCCAGCAGTTTTGGTACGGGTCGCCAGCCCCAGCATTTT.

The chain's CDR3 is CASSLRRGKYTEAFF. The CDR3 DNA reads as TGTGCCAGCAGCTTAAGGCGGGGGAAGTACACTGAAGCTTTCTTT. This chain uses TRBV7-9 with TRBJ1-1; perhaps TRBD1 as D (5 bases). This CDR3 is 15 amino acids long. Germline V CDR1 and CDR2: SEHNR, FQNEAQ (reference sequence). With 2 bases removed from V and 3 bases from J, the gap between germline ends came to 13 bases.

The CDR3 is CAWGRDSAVNEQFF. CDR3 bases: TGTGCCTGGGGCCGGGACAGTGCGGTCAATGAGCAGTTCTTC. This chain links TRBV30 with TRBJ2-1, with 7 positions matching TRBD1. CDR1 is GTSNPN and CDR2 is SVGIG in the germline V gene (reference sequence). The ends lost 5 bases at V and 6 bases at J; junction bases unmatched: 10. The CDR3 has 14 amino acids.

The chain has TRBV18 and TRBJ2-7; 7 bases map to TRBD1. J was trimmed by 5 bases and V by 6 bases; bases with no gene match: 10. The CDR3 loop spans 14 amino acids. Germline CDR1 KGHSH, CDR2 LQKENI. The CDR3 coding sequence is TGTGCCAGCTCCCTAACAGGGGCGGCCGACGAGCAGTACTTC. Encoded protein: CASSLTGAADEQYF. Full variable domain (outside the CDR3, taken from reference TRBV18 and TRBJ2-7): NAGVMQNPRHLVRRRGQEARLRCSPMKGHSHVYWYRQLPEEGLKFMVYLQKENIIDESGMPKERFSAEFPKEGPSILRIQQVVRGDSAAYFCASSLTGAADEQYFGPGTRLTVT.

The CDR3 nucleotides read TGTGCCAGCAGTTCACAGGATGGCTACACCTTC. Protein product: CASSSQDGYTF. J is TRBJ1-2 and V is TRBV6-5, with D possibly matching TRBD1 (5 bases). Germline V gene data show CDR1 as MNHEY and CDR2 as SVGAGI. The V gene lost 4 bases and the J gene lost 6 bases, with 6 bases spanning the gap. CDR3 size: 11 residues.

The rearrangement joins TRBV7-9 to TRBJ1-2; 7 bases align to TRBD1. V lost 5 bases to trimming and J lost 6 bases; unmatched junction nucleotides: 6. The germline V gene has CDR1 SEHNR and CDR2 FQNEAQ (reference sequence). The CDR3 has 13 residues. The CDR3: CASSRTGADGYTF. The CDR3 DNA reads TGTGCCAGCAGCAGAACAGGGGCTGATGGCTACACCTTC.

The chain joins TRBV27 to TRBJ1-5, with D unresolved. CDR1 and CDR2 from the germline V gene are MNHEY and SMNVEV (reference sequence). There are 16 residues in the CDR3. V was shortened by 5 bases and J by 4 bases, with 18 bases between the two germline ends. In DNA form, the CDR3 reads TGTGCCAGCAGTCTACCGAGGTCCGGAGGGAATCAGCCCCAGCATTTT. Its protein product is CASSLPRSGGNQPQHF.

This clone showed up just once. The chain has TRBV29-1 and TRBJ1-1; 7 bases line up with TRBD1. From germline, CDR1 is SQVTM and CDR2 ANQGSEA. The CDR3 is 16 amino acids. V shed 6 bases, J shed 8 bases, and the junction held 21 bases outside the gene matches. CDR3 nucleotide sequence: TGCAGCGTCCAGCCTCACACCGGGACAGACAGAAAAGAAGCTTTCTTT. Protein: CSVQPHTGTDRKEAFF.

CDR3 sequence reads: CASSIGQSDTQYF. As DNA, the CDR3 is TGTGCCAGCAGTATCGGACAGAGCGATACGCAGTATTTT. The rearrangement uses TRBV6-6 and TRBJ2-3; a weak D match, TRBD1 (6 bases). The CDR3 covers 13 residues. The germline V gene has CDR1 MNHNY and CDR2 SVGAGI (reference sequence). V lost 5 bases to trimming and J lost 6 bases, with 12 bases between them.

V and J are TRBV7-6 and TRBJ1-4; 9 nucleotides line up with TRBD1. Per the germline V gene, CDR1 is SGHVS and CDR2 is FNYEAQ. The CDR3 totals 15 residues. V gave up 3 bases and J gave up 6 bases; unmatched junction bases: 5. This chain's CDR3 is CASSFTGGADEKLFF. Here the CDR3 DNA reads TGTGCCAGCAGCTTTACAGGGGGCGCGGATGAAAAACTGTTTTTT.

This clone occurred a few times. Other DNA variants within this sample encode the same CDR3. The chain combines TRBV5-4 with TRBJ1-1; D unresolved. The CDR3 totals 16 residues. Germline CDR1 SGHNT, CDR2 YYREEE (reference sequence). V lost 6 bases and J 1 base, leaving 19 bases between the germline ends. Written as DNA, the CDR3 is TGTGCCAGCACCACAGAGCATAATGCGGGGAACACTGAAGCTTTCTTT. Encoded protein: CASTTEHNAGNTEAFF. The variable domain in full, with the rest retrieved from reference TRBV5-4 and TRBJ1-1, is ETGVTQSPTHLIKTRGQQVTLRCSSQSGHNTVSWYQQALGQGPQFIFQYYREEENGRGNFPPRFSGLQFPNYSSELNVNALELDDSALYLCASTTEHNAGNTEAFFGQGTRLTVV.

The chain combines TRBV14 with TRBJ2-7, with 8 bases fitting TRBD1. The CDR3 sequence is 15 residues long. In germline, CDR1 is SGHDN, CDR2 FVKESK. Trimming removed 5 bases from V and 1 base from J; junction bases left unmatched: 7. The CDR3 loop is CASSVLGQVSYEQYF. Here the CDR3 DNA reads TGTGCCAGCAGCGTCTTGGGACAGGTTTCCTACGAGCAGTACTTC.

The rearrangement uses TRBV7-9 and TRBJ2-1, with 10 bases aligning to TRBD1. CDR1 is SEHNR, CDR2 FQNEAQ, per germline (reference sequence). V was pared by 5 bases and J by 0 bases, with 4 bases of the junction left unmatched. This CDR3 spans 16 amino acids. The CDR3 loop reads CASSPGQGSSYNEQFF. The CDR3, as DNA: TGTGCCAGCAGCCCGGGACAGGGGAGCTCCTACAATGAGCAGTTCTTC.

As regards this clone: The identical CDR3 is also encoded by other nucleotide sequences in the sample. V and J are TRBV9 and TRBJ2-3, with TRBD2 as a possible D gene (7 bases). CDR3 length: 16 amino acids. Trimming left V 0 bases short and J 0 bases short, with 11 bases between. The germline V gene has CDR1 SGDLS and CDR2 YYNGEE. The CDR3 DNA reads TGTGCCAGCAGCGTAGCGGGGGGCGGAAGCACAGATACGCAGTATTTT. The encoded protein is CASSVAGGGSTDTQYF. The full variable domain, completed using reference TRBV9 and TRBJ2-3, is DSGVTQTPKHLITATGQRVTLRCSPRSGDLSVYWYQQSLDQGLQFLIQYYNGEERAKGNILERFSAQQFPDLHSELNLSSLELGDSALYFCASSVAGGGSTDTQYFGPGTRLTVL.

The CDR3 nucleotides are TGTGCCAGCAGTGAAATCCGCGGACAGGGGGTTGGTGAAAAACTGTTTTTT. It codes for CASSEIRGQGVGEKLFF. The V call is TRBV2, the J call TRBJ1-4; 10 bases are a match to TRBD1. Germline assignment: CDR1 SNHLY and CDR2 FYNNEI. The CDR3 runs to 17 residues. With 2 bases clipped from V and 7 bases from J, the junction kept 10 bases outside the gene matches.

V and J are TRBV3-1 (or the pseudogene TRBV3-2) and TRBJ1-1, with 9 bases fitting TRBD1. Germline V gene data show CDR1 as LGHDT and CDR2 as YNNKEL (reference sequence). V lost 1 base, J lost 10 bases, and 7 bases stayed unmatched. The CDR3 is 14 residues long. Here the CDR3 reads CASSQGGRGQGAFF. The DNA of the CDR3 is TGTGCCAGCAGCCAAGGGGGAAGGGGACAGGGAGCTTTCTTT.

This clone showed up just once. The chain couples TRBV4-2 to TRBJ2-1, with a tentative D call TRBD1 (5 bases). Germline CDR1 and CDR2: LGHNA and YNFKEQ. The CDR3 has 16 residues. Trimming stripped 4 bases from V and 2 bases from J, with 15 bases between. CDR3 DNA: TGTGCCAGCAGCCCCGACGGGCAGGGCCCCTACAATGAGCAGTTCTTC. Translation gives CASSPDGQGPYNEQFF.

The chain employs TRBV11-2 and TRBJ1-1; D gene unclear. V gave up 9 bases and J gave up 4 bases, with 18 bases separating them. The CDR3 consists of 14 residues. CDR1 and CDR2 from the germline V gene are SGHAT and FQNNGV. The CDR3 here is CASREGWEATEAFF. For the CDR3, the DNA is TGTGCCAGTCGGGAGGGATGGGAGGCCACTGAAGCTTTCTTT.